These 19 T cell receptor beta chains were sequenced from one sample in a study of blood T cell repertoires in COVID-19 (dated by TCRdb to the early 2020s). The library relied on the immunoSEQ multiplex PCR assay. In its TCRdb copy, this immuneACCESS table keeps in-frame sequences only and misses some clones. Where compared with another copy, unresolved V genes explain less than half of these, and the others have no known cause. The sample data list about 78,000 clones, and 86% of these were observed just once. The top ten constitute roughly 5% of the sample. The sample taken for sequencing was peripheral blood. Source of these receptors: a man in his fifties with active or convalescent COVID-19.

V is TRBV19 and J is TRBJ1-5; 7 positions agree with TRBD1. The germline V gene encodes CDR1 LNHDA and CDR2 SQIVND (reference sequence). The CDR3 has 16 amino acids. With V trimmed by 9 bases and J by 1 base, 12 bases remained unmatched. As DNA, the CDR3 is TGTGCCAGCCAGGCAGGACAGGCTTTAAGCAATCAGCCCCAGCATTTT. Translated: CASQAGQALSNQPQHF. The variable domain in full, with the rest retrieved from reference TRBV19 and TRBJ1-5, is DGGITQSPKYLFRKEGQNVTLSCEQNLNHDAMYWYRQDPGQGLRLIYYSQIVNDFQKGDIAEGYSVSREKKESFPLTVTSAQKNPTAFYLCASQAGQALSNQPQHFGDGTRLSIL.

The DNA of the CDR3 is TGCGCCAGCAGTGAGTCGGACGGGACAGGGGCCCACGAGCAGTACTTC. Encoded protein: CASSESDGTGAHEQYF. The chain recombines TRBV10-1 with TRBJ2-7, with 10 nucleotides matching TRBD1. Germline values: CDR1 WNHNN, CDR2 SYGVQD (reference sequence). J gave up 5 bases and V 0 bases, and 7 bases lay outside the gene matches. The CDR3 is 16 amino acids.

This clone was picked up a small number of times. V is TRBV5-4 and J is TRBJ2-7; perhaps TRBD1 as D (6 bases). Germline assignment: CDR1 SGHNT and CDR2 YYREEE (reference sequence). The germline V and J ends were trimmed by 4 bases and 3 bases, with 11 bases remaining between them. This CDR3 comprises 13 residues. The CDR3 bases are TGTGCCAGCAGCCACCAGGACAGCTACGAGCAGTACTTC. Its protein is CASSHQDSYEQYF.

This chain links TRBV18 with TRBJ1-1; unclear D gene. The CDR3 has 14 amino acids. Germline V gene lookup returns CDR1 KGHSH and CDR2 LQKENI. Trimming took 3 bases from V and 1 from J, leaving 9 bases between them. The CDR3 nucleotides read TGTGCCAGCTCACCGGCTCAGTCGAACACTGAAGCTTTCTTT. Amino acid sequence: CASSPAQSNTEAFF.

J is TRBJ1-1 and V is TRBV9; TRBD1 is a possible D gene (5 bases). CDR1 SGDLS and CDR2 YYNGEE come from the germline V gene. Trimming pared 2 bases from V and 0 bases from J, leaving 11 bases between. The CDR3 runs 15 residues. CDR3 protein: CASSVTGSMNTEAFF. Here the CDR3 DNA reads TGTGCCAGCAGCGTCACAGGAAGCATGAACACTGAAGCTTTCTTT. Based on the CDR3 plus reference TRBV9 and TRBJ1-1, the full variable domain is DSGVTQTPKHLITATGQRVTLRCSPRSGDLSVYWYQQSLDQGLQFLIQYYNGEERAKGNILERFSAQQFPDLHSELNLSSLELGDSALYFCASSVTGSMNTEAFFGQGTRLTVV.

This chain connects TRBV7-9 to TRBJ2-5, with 10 bases lining up with TRBD2. The ends lost 2 bases at V and 0 bases at J; junction bases unmatched: 6. The CDR3 sequence is 17 residues long. Per germline, CDR1 SEHNR and CDR2 FQNEAQ (reference sequence). The DNA for the CDR3 is TGTGCCAGCAGCTTACCTACTAGCGGGGAGTACCAAGAGACCCAGTACTTC. It is translated as CASSLPTSGEYQETQYF. Full variable domain (outside the CDR3, taken from reference TRBV7-9 and TRBJ2-5): DTGVSQNPRHKITKRGQNVTFRCDPISEHNRLYWYRQTLGQGPEFLTYFQNEAQLEKSRLLSDRFSAERPKGSFSTLEIQRTEQGDSAMYLCASSLPTSGEYQETQYFGPGTRLLVL.

The V and J genes are TRBV6-5 and TRBJ2-5, with TRBD1 matching over 10 bases. The CDR3 is 15 amino acids. V was clipped by 5 bases and J by 4 bases; unmatched bases: 7. Germline V gives CDR1 MNHEY, CDR2 SVGAGI. The CDR3, as DNA: TGTGCCAGCAGTCGGACAGGGGGTACCCCAGAGACCCAGTACTTC. Protein sequence: CASSRTGGTPETQYF.

The table lists this clone with a few counts. The J gene is TRBJ1-4, the V gene TRBV15, with TRBD1 as a possible D gene (6 bases). The CDR3 spans 13 residues. Germline V CDR1 and CDR2: LNHNV, YYDKDF (reference sequence). The V end was cut by 6 bases, the J end by 7 bases, with 12 bases between. The CDR3 protein is CATRRGSGEKLFF. In DNA form, the CDR3 reads TGTGCCACCAGGAGGGGGTCGGGTGAAAAACTGTTTTTT.

The chain has TRBV27 and TRBJ2-3, with D perhaps matching TRBD2 (5 bases). CDR1 and CDR2 from the germline V gene are MNHEY and SMNVEV (reference sequence). This CDR3 is built from 15 residues. V was cut by 3 bases and J by 2 bases, with 12 bases left in between. The CDR3 nucleotides read TGTGCCAGCAGTTTTCGCCAGGACTTCACAGATACGCAGTATTTT. Encoded protein: CASSFRQDFTDTQYF.

J is TRBJ2-3 and V is TRBV10-3, with TRBD2 matching over 7 bases. V lost 6 bases to trimming and J lost 3 bases; unmatched junction nucleotides: 6. CDR1 and CDR2 from the germline V gene are ENHRY and SYGVKD. The CDR3 sequence is 14 residues long. This CDR3 reads CAISGLEETDTQYF. The DNA of the CDR3 is TGTGCCATCAGCGGACTAGAGGAGACAGATACGCAGTATTTT.

This chain connects TRBV5-4 to TRBJ1-2; the D gene is possibly TRBD1 (6 bases). Germline CDR1 reads SGHNT; CDR2 reads YYREEE (reference sequence). The ends were cut back, 2 bases at V and 2 bases at J, with 13 bases in the middle. The length of the CDR3 is 15 residues. The CDR3 coding sequence is TGTGCCAGCAGCTTCTATGGGGGCCTAAACTATGGCTACACCTTC. It translates to CASSFYGGLNYGYTF.

This CDR3 reads CACRRGYNSPLHF. CDR3 bases: TGTGCCTGCCGCAGGGGCTATAATTCACCCCTCCACTTT. The chain couples TRBV30 to TRBJ1-6; D possibly corresponds to TRBD1 (6 bases). Germline assignment: CDR1 GTSNPN and CDR2 SVGIG (reference sequence). Trimming took 6 bases from V and 3 from J, leaving 9 bases between them. The CDR3 length is 13 residues.

V usage is TRBV10-1 and J usage is TRBJ1-6; D uncertain. The CDR3 totals 11 residues. Trimming removed 10 bases from V and 8 bases from J, with 9 bases in between. CDR1 WNHNN and CDR2 SYGVQD come from the germline V gene (reference sequence). CDR3 residues: CANLTDSPLHF. The CDR3, as DNA: TGCGCCAACCTTACAGATTCACCCCTCCACTTT.

The rearrangement joins TRBV30 to TRBJ1-6; 7 bases are a match to TRBD1. This CDR3 comprises 16 residues. The trim removed 8 bases at V and 6 bases at J, leaving 16 bases unmatched. Looked up from germline, CDR1 is GTSNPN and CDR2 is SVGIG (reference sequence). The CDR3 DNA is TGTGCCCGCGCTCGAGGTACCGGACAGGTTAATTCACCCCTCCACTTT. Residues: CARARGTGQVNSPLHF. The full variable domain, its missing parts supplied by reference TRBV30 and TRBJ1-6, is SQTIHQWPATLVQPVGSPLSLECTVEGTSNPNLYWYRQAAGRGLQLLFYSVGIGQISSEVPQNLSASRPQDRQFILSSKKLLLSDSGFYLCARARGTGQVNSPLHFGNGTRLTVT.

The chain carries TRBV6-2 or TRBV6-3 and TRBJ2-2; TRBD2 aligns across 8 bases. This CDR3 has 15 residues. Germline V gene sequence: CDR1 MNHEY, CDR2 SVGEGT. The trim removed 6 bases at V and 1 base at J, leaving 4 bases unmatched. The DNA for the CDR3 is TGTGCCAGCAGCCAGGGACTAGGGAACACCGGGGAGCTGTTTTTT. It specifies CASSQGLGNTGELFF.

The J gene is TRBJ2-1, the V gene TRBV6-4; 15 bases match TRBD2. The CDR3 has 17 amino acids. CDR1 MRHNA and CDR2 SNTAGT come from the germline V gene. The ends lost 4 bases at V and 8 bases at J; junction bases unmatched: 9. The CDR3 DNA reads TGTGCCAGCAGTGCGGGACTAGCGGGGGGCCCCATTGATGAGCAGTTCTTC. Amino acid sequence: CASSAGLAGGPIDEQFF.

The genes are TRBV20-1 and TRBJ2-5, with 9 bases identical to TRBD1. This CDR3 is 15 amino acids long. CDR1 DFQATT and CDR2 SNEGSKA come from the germline V gene (reference sequence). Trimming removed 3 bases from V and 2 bases from J; junction bases left unmatched: 7. The CDR3 sequence is CSASRQGGGQETQYF. As DNA, the CDR3 is TGCAGTGCTAGTCGACAGGGGGGAGGGCAAGAGACCCAGTACTTC.

The V call is TRBV18, the J call TRBJ1-2; D unclear. Germline assignment: CDR1 KGHSH and CDR2 LQKENI. CDR3 length: 14 amino acids. Trimming took off 0 bases at V and 2 bases at J, with 7 bases between the two ends. CDR3 amino acids: CASSPPTGNYGYTF. The CDR3 nucleotides read TGTGCCAGCTCACCACCTACCGGGAACTATGGCTACACCTTC.

The V call is TRBV6-5, the J call TRBJ1-2; a weak D match, TRBD1 (5 bases). Germline V gene data show CDR1 as MNHEY and CDR2 as SVGAGI. Trimming shortened V by 5 bases and J by 6 bases, and 16 bases separated the two germline ends. The CDR3 is 14 amino acids. The CDR3 nucleotides are TGTGCCAGCAGTATAGGACCGGGGGGTGATGGCTACACCTTC. This encodes CASSIGPGGDGYTF.